The subject of this entry is one TCR beta chain. Its antigen remains unidentified. No much larger clonotype is one base removed from it; base qualities were not supplied. All donors were healthy Caucasians. Three pairs of female monozygotic twins, all aged about 18 to 30 years, made up the twin cohort. Positive isolation kits from Invitrogen were used to isolate CD4+ and CD8+ T cell populations. The sample is drawn from a study of identical twins (dated by TCRdb to 2016 to 2018). With regard to the full study: The study deep-sequenced TCR alpha and beta repertoires from monozygotic twins, unrelated adults of various ages and cord blood to test whether fetal clonotypes persist. To rule out contamination, the twin experiments were replicated at different times with different library preparation protocols.

The paper as a whole reports these results and caveats: Compared with coincidental sharing between unrelated individuals, out-of-frame TCR alpha sequences shared between twins had an excess of sequences with low generation probability. Because the same donors could not be followed over many years, the conclusions depended on cross-sectional statistical analysis. Fewer insertions were carried by abundant cord blood beta clonotypes, a similar but weaker trend appeared in young adult naive repertoires, and no such trend appeared in memory repertoires. In monozygotic twins, out-of-frame TCR alpha sharing was systematically underestimated by recombination models, although the models agreed with sharing between unrelated individuals. Invariant T cells such as MAIT and iNKT could partly confound zero-insertion analyses, although diverse VJ usage argued against such confounding for most clonotypes. Excess twin sharing in beta out-of-frame sequences was weaker because fewer shared sequences lowered the signal-to-noise ratio.

The junction shows trimming of 6 bases on V and 6 bases on J, and the gene matches do not reach 5 bases of it. Measured from the cysteine to the phenylalanine, the CDR3 is 14 residues long. The read is trimmed to its CDR3 DNA, 42 bases read in frame from base 1. The library was made by 5' RACE. The instrument given in TCRdb is Illumina HiSeq 2000. A universal primer binding site was introduced by template switching, and a unique molecular identifier was present in the final cDNA, enabling accurate counting of TCR cDNA molecules. First-strand cDNA for TCR alpha and beta chains was synthesized from specific primers in the conserved constant-segment region. To control for contamination, every cDNA library was double barcoded, receiving both a SMART-Mk sample barcode and Illumina barcodes. TruSeq adapter sequences along with Illumina sample barcodes were introduced in two successive PCR steps. Sequencing of the TCR alpha and beta cDNA libraries was done on the Illumina HiSeq platform using custom primers. In the source study's methods: Unique molecular identifiers were extracted from raw reads with MiGEC, and CDR3 positions were determined with MiXCR. Recombination models were inferred per individual with the repgenHMM and IGoR tools using an EM algorithm. Shared clonotype analysis was performed with the tcR package in R, normalizing sharing by the product of cloneset sizes. To study raw recombination without the effects of thymic and clonal selection, out-of-frame nonproductive sequences were analyzed. The public reads were run again by TCRdb, first through fastp at Q25 and then through MiXCR, and only productive beta chains were kept. Duplicate CDR3 protein sequences are folded into a single record with the most common DNA and genes. Here the V and J calls rest on TCRdb's processing, not on the authors' analysis. The table for this sample lists about 530,000 distinct CDR3 sequences; 20% to 25% of them were counted only once. Jointly, the top ten make up approximately 0.49% of the sample.

This sample was also put to use in a study of yellow fever vaccine responses in identical twins. The second source states: According to the authors, the vaccine-induced T cell response in identical twins seemed to be partly convergent and partly specific to each individual. The study precisely tracked vaccine-responding T cell clones in identical twins.

Sequences were obtained from CD4+ T cells sorted from blood. Recombination linked TRBV12-3 or TRBV12-4 to TRBJ1-6; the junction holds 7 bases that match TRBD1. The receptor comes from a woman aged 18-29 years in good health. The CDR3 sequence is CASRTQGVNSPLHF. The DNA is TGTGCCAGCAGGACCCAGGGGGTTAATTCACCCCTCCACTTT.